This T cell receptor (beta chain) was retrieved from a study of cytomegalovirus exposure and HLA in healthy donors. Broader study findings: A later analysis found TCR association rates differed by HLA locus, highest for DRB1 and lowest for HLA-C. Rarity held for most TCR sequences, but there were some public TCRs that occurred in many donors. Prediction of most subjects' HLA-A and HLA-B alleles by TCR beta sequences was reportedly accurate.

In the PCR, 60 Vbeta and 13 Jbeta primers were used. Original processing notes: Later analysis identified 80 million to 90 million unique TCR beta chains, about 12 million shared. Measured with immunoSEQ multiplex PCR; TCRdb has only the in-frame clones, and not every one. V and J calls plus clone size are reproduced from that table; the DNA served to infer D and trimming. The table records over 130,000 clones, more than 60% of them present only once. This CDR3 comprises 13 residues. Trimming left V 4 bases short and J 6 bases short, with 13 bases between. CDR1 and CDR2 (germline): SGHNT, YYREEE (reference sequence). This clone was found a few times. Antigen: not known.

Input material: PBMCs. The sequence derives from a woman in her sixties in good health and CMV-seronegative. This chain connects TRBV5-4 to TRBJ1-2; D remains unclear. CDR3 sequence reads: CASSIQPSDGYTF. DNA for the CDR3: TGTGCCAGCAGCATACAGCCTTCCGATGGCTACACCTTC.